This note documents a single TCR beta chain sequence. The repertoire was sequenced with immunoSEQ multiplex PCR; TCRdb's copy has only in-frame clones and lacks some. The repertoire consists of 270,000 or so clones, with roughly 89% occurring once and the leading ten covering 3%. The data derive from a study of blood T cell repertoires in COVID-19. Sequences were obtained from peripheral blood. The receptor was derived from a woman younger than 45 with active or convalescent COVID-19.

The CDR3 region is CASSLLGLASYNEQFF. The CDR3 nucleotides read TGCGCCAGCAGCCTTCTCGGACTAGCCTCCTACAATGAGCAGTTCTTC. J is TRBJ2-1 and V is TRBV4-1; 8 bases align to TRBD2. After removal of 4 bases from V and 0 bases from J, the junction contained 5 bases not matched to a gene. CDR1 MGHRA and CDR2 YSYEKL come from the germline V gene. The CDR3 is 16 amino acids.